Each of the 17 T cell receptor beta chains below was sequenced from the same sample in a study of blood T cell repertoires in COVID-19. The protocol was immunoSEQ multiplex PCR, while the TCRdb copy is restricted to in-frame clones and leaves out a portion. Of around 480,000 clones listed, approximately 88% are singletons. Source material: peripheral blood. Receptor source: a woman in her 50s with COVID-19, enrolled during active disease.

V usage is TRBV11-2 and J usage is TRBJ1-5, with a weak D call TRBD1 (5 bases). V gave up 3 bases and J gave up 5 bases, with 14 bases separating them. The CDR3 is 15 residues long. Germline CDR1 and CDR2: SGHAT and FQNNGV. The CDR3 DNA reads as TGTGCCAGCAGCTTTCAACCCCAAGGGGATCAGCCCCAGCATTTT. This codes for CASSFQPQGDQPQHF.

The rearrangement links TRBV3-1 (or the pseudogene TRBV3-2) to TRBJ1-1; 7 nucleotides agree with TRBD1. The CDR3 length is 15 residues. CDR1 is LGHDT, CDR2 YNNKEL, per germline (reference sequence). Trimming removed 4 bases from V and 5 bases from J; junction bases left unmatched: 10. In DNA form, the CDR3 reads TGTGCCAGCAGCCCTCGGACAGGAAAGGGTACTGAAGCTTTCTTT. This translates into CASSPRTGKGTEAFF.

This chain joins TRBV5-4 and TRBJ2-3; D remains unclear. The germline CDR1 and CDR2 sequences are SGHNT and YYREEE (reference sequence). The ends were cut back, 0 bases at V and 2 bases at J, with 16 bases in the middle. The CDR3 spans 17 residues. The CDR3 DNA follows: TGTGCCAGCAGCTTGGATCGTCCAGGATCCACCACAGATACGCAGTATTTT. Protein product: CASSLDRPGSTTDTQYF. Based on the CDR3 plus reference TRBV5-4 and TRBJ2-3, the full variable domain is ETGVTQSPTHLIKTRGQQVTLRCSSQSGHNTVSWYQQALGQGPQFIFQYYREEENGRGNFPPRFSGLQFPNYSSELNVNALELDDSALYLCASSLDRPGSTTDTQYFGPGTRLTVL.

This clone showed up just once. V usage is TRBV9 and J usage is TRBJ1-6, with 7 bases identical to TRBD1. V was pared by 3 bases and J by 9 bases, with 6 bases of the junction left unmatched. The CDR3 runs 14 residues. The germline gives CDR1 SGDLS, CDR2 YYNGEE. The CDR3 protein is CASSGDSLFSPLHF. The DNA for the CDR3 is TGTGCCAGCAGCGGGGACAGTTTGTTTTCACCCCTCCACTTT.

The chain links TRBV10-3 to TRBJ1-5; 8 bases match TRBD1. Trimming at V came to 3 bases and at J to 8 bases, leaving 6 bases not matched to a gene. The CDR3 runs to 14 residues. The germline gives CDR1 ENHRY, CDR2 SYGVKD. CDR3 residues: CAISDAGGIEPQHF. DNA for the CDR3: TGTGCCATCAGTGATGCAGGGGGCATCGAGCCCCAGCATTTT.

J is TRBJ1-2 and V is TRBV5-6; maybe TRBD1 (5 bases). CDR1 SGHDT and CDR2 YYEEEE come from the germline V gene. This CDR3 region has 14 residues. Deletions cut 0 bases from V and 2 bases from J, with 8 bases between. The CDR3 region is CASSLEQGNYGYTF. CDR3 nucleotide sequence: TGTGCCAGCAGCTTGGAGCAGGGAAACTATGGCTACACCTTC.

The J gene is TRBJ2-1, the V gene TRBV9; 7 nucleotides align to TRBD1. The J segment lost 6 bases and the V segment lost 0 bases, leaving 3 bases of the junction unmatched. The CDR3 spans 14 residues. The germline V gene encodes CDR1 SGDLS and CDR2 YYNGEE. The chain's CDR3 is CASSVASGGNEQFF. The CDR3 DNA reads TGTGCCAGCAGCGTAGCGTCAGGGGGCAATGAGCAGTTCTTC.

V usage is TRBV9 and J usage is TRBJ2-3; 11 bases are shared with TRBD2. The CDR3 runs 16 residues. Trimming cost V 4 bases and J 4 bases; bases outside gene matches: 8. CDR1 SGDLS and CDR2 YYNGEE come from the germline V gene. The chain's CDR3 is CASSTRLAGSPDTQYF. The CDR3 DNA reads TGTGCCAGCAGCACCCGACTAGCGGGGAGTCCAGATACGCAGTATTTT.

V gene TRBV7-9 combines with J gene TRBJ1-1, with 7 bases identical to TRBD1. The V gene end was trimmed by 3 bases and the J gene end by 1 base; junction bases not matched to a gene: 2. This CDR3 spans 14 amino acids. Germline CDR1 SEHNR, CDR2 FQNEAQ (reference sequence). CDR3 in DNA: TGTGCCAGCAGCTTTGGACAGGAGAACACTGAAGCTTTCTTT. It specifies CASSFGQENTEAFF. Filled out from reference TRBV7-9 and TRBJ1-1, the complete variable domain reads DTGVSQNPRHKITKRGQNVTFRCDPISEHNRLYWYRQTLGQGPEFLTYFQNEAQLEKSRLLSDRFSAERPKGSFSTLEIQRTEQGDSAMYLCASSFGQENTEAFFGQGTRLTVV.

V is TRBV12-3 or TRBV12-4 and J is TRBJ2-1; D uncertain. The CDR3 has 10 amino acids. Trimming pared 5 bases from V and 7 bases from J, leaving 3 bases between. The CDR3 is CASSPNEQFF. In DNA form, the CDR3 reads TGTGCCAGCAGTCCGAATGAGCAGTTCTTC.

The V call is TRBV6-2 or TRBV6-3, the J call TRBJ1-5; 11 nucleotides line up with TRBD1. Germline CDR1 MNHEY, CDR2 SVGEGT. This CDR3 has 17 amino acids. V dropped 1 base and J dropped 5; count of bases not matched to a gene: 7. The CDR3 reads CASSYLHGQGAYQPQHF. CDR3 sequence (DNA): TGTGCCAGCAGTTACTTACACGGACAGGGGGCATATCAGCCCCAGCATTTT.

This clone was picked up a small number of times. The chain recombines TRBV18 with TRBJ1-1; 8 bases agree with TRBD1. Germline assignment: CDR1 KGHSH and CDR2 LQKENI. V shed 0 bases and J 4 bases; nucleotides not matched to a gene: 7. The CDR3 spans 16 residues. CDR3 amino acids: CASSPPGQGAVTEAFF. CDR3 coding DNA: TGTGCCAGCTCACCACCCGGGCAGGGGGCAGTCACTGAAGCTTTCTTT.

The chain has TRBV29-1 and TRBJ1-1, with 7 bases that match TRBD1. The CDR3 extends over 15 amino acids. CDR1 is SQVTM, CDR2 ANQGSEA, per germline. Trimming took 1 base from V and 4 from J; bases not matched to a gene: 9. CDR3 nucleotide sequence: TGCAGCGTTGAAGGCCTCGAGGGGGCGCGCACTGAAGCTTTCTTT. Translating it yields CSVEGLEGARTEAFF. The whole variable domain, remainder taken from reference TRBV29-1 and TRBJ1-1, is SAVISQKPSRDICQRGTSLTIQCQVDSQVTMMFWYRQQPGQSLTLIATANQGSEATYESGFVIDKFPISRPNLTFSTLTVSNMSPEDSSIYLCSVEGLEGARTEAFFGQGTRLTVV.

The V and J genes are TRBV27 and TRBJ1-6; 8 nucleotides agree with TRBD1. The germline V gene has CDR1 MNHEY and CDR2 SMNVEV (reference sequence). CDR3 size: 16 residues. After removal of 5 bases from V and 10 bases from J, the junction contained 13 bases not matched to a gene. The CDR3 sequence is CASSPREGTGVSPLHF. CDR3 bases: TGTGCCAGCAGTCCAAGGGAGGGGACAGGTGTATCACCCCTCCACTTT.

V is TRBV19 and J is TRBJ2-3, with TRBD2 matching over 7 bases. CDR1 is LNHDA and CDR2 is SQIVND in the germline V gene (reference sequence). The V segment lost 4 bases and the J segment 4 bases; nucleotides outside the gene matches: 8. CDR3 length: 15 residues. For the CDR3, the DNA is TGTGCCAGTAGTACGACCGGGACTACCCCAGATACGCAGTATTTT. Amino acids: CASSTTGTTPDTQYF.

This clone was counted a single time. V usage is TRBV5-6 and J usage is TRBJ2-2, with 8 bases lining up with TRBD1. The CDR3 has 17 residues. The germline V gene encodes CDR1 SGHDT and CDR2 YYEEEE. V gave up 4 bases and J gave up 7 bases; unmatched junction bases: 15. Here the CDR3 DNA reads TGTGCCAGCAGCCTGACAGGGGACCTTTCCGTGGACGGGGAGCTGTTTTTT. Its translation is CASSLTGDLSVDGELFF.

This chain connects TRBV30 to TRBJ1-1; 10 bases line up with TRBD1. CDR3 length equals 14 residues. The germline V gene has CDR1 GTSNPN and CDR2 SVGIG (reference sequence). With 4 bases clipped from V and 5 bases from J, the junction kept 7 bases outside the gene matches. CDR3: CAWNRQGARTEAFF. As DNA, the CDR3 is TGTGCCTGGAATCGACAGGGGGCTCGGACTGAAGCTTTCTTT.